This T cell receptor (beta chain) was recorded in a study of blood T cell repertoires in COVID-19 (TCRdb year 2020). Regarding the complete study: Samples from collaborators originated in the United States, Italy and Spain and spanned both the acute and convalescent phases of COVID-19. The prospective study material was composed of cDNA or gDNA derived from T cells, B-cell-depleted T cells, or PBMCs. Deeply sampled blood TCRbeta repertoires from subjects exposed to, actively infected with, or recovered from COVID-19 were included in the dataset. A freely available public database, intended as a resource for researchers studying the immune response to SARS-CoV-2, is where the repertoires were released. Samples were obtained from the ongoing ImmuneRACE study (first 160 participants) and from 1,000 to 1,500 subjects provided by 6 global collaborators. Nearly every sample came with metadata listing a de-identified subject ID, COVID-19 status, age in years and sex. Where available, HLA class I and class II types were taken from metadata supplied by the sample provider and were not determined by assay-based typing.

Collaborating institutions collected whole blood in K2EDTA tubes following their own protocols. For TCRbeta analysis, collaborators shipped samples as frozen whole blood, isolated PBMCs, or DNA extracted from either of those sample types. The immunoSEQ Assay, a bias-controlled multiplex PCR, was used to amplify TCRbeta CDR3 regions from genomic DNA. The source study handled its data this way. Nucleated cell counts per sample were estimated from amplification of reference gene primers within the assay. To quantify the absolute abundance of each unique TCRbeta CDR3 rearrangement, sequence reads were collapsed and filtered. For each sample, productive Simpson clonality was calculated as the square root of Simpson's diversity index over productive rearrangements. Not all clones reach the TCRdb copy of this immuneACCESS table, which keeps in-frame sequences only. Checked studies attribute under half of the gap to unresolved V genes and leave the rest unexplained. V, J and clone size are those of that table, while D and trimming were read from the DNA. This sample comprises about 150,000 clones, roughly four fifths of them detected only once. The ten largest clones capture roughly 1.7% of the sample.

General study outcomes and caveats: Clinical and demographic metadata were provided uncurated, with the amount varying by source and participant.

V was cut back by 4 bases and J by 3 bases, leaving a gap of 18 bases between them. In the germline V gene, CDR1 corresponds to SGHNT and CDR2 to YENEEA. The CDR3 contains 16 residues, cysteine and phenylalanine counted. Only the CDR3 part of the read is kept: 48 bases, read in frame from the first base. As for this clone: Its target antigen remains unknown. Nothing much larger sits one base from this clone, and base qualities are not available.

This clonotype was obtained from a man older than 75 with acute or convalescent COVID-19. The sequenced sample consisted of peripheral blood. This receptor chain uses TRBV11-3 and TRBJ1-2, and TRBD1 may be the D gene, going by 6 matching bases. Here the CDR3 is given as CASSYGQPGRDYGYTF. The sequenced DNA: TGTGCCAGCAGCTACGGACAGCCTGGGCGGGACTATGGCTACACCTTC.